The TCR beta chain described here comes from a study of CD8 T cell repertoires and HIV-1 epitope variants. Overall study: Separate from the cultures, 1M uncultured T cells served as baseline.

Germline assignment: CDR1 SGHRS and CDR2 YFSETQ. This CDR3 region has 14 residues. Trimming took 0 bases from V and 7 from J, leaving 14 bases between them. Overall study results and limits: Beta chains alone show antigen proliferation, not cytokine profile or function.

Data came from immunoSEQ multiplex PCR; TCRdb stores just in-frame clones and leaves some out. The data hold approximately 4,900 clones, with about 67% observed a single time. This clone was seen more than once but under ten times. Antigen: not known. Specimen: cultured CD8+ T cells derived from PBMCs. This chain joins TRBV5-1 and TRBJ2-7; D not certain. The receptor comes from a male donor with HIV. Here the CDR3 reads CASSLGGEYSEQYF. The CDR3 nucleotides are TGCGCCAGCAGCTTGGGTGGGGAATACTCGGAGCAGTACTTC.